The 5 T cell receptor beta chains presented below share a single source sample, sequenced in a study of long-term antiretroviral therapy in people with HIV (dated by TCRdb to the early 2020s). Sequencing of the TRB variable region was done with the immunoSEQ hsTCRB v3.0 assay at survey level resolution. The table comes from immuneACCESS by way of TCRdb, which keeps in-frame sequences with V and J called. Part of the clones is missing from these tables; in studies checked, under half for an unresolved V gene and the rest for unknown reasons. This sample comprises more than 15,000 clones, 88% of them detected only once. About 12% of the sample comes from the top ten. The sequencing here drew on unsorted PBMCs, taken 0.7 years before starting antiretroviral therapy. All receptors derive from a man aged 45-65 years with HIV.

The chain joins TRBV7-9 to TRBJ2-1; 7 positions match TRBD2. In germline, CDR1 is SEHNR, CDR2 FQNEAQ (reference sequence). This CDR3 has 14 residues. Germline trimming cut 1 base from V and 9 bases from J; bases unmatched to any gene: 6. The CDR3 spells CASSLEAGRAEQFF. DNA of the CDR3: TGTGCCAGCAGCTTAGAAGCAGGGAGGGCTGAGCAGTTCTTC.

CDR3 DNA: TGTGCCAGCAGTTTCAGGGATCGTAGCGAGCAGTACTTC. This sequence encodes CASSFRDRSEQYF. The J gene is TRBJ2-7, the V gene TRBV27; weak D call: TRBD1 (5 bases). CDR3 size: 13 residues. Per the germline V gene, CDR1 is MNHEY and CDR2 is SMNVEV (reference sequence). Trimming removed 3 bases from V and 6 bases from J, with 12 bases in between.

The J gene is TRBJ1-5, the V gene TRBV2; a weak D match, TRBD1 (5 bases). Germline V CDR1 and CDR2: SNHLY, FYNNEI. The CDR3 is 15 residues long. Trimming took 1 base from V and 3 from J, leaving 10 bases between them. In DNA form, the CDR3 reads TGTGCCAGCAGTGAAGGGGACGGCTCCAATCAGCCCCAGCATTTT. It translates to CASSEGDGSNQPQHF. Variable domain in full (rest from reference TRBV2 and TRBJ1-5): EPEVTQTPSHQVTQMGQEVILRCVPISNHLYFYWYRQILGQKVEFLVSFYNNEISEKSEIFDDQFSVERPDGSNFTLKIRSTKLEDSAMYFCASSEGDGSNQPQHFGDGTRLSIL.

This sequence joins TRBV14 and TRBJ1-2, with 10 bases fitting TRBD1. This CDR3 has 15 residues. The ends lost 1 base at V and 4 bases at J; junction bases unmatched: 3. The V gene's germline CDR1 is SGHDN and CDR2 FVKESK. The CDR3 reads CASSQGWTGGYGYTF. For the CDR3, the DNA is TGTGCCAGCAGCCAAGGTTGGACAGGGGGCTATGGCTACACCTTC.

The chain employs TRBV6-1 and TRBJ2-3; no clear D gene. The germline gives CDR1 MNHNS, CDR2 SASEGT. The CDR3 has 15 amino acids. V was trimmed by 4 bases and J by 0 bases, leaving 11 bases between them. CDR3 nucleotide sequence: TGTGCCAGCAGTGGTTTCAAATTTAGCACAGATACGCAGTATTTT. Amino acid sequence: CASSGFKFSTDTQYF.